Below, 9 T cell receptor beta chains from the same sample are listed, as sequenced in a study of T cells after yellow fever vaccination. TCRdb ran MiXCR on the 5' RACE reads and lists one entry per CDR3 protein. The sample carries hundreds of thousands of distinct CDR3 sequences, 8.5% to 9% recorded once. The sequencing used PBMCs, collected on the day of the first yellow fever vaccination. The source of these receptors is a man younger than 30 who received the YFV17D yellow fever vaccine.

This clonotype was detected many times. The V gene is TRBV30, the J gene TRBJ2-5; TRBD2 is a possible D gene (5 bases). Trimming took 3 bases from V and 1 from J, leaving 9 bases between them. The CDR3 loop spans 13 amino acids. Germline V CDR1 and CDR2: GTSNPN, SVGIG (reference sequence). CDR3 DNA sequence: TGTGCCTGGAGAGCGGCAGCCCAAGAGACCCAGTACTTC. Protein product: CAWRAAAQETQYF.

This clonotype has just a few counts. This sequence joins TRBV7-2 and TRBJ2-5, with 10 nucleotides matching TRBD2. Per the germline V gene, CDR1 is SGHTA and CDR2 is FQGNSA. The CDR3 runs 15 residues. The V gene end was trimmed by 1 base and the J gene end by 6 bases; junction bases not matched to a gene: 5. This CDR3 is CASSLDSGGTKTQYF. The CDR3 DNA is TGTGCCAGCAGCTTAGATAGCGGGGGGACGAAGACCCAGTACTTC.

A few counts support this clonotype. The CDR3 sequence is CASSFSPGLAVTDTQYF. The CDR3 bases are TGCGCCAGCAGCTTCTCACCCGGACTAGCGGTCACAGATACGCAGTATTTT. V usage is TRBV4-1 and J usage is TRBJ2-3, with TRBD2 identical over 10 bases. This CDR3 is built from 17 residues. The germline V gene has CDR1 MGHRA and CDR2 YSYEKL. The J segment lost 2 bases and the V segment lost 5 bases, leaving 10 bases of the junction unmatched.

The V call is TRBV5-8, the J call TRBJ2-3; D is perhaps TRBD1 or TRBD2 (6 bases each). Germline-derived CDR1 and CDR2 are SGHTS and YDEGEE. Trimming removed 0 bases from V and 4 bases from J, with 9 bases in between. There are 14 residues in the CDR3. The CDR3 sequence: CASSLAGAPDTQYF. The DNA of the CDR3 is TGTGCCAGCAGCTTGGCGGGGGCCCCAGATACGCAGTATTTT.

The V gene is TRBV4-2, the J gene TRBJ1-4, with 7 bases lining up with TRBD1. The CDR3 is 13 amino acids. V was pared by 7 bases and J by 8 bases, with 7 bases of the junction left unmatched. The germline V gene has CDR1 LGHNA and CDR2 YNFKEQ. The CDR3: CASTDREGEKLFF. The CDR3 DNA reads TGTGCCAGCACTGACAGGGAGGGCGAAAAACTGTTTTTT.

This clonotype was seen a few times. The chain employs TRBV15 and TRBJ2-7; TRBD2 matches at 9 bases. The trim removed 0 bases at V and 4 bases at J, leaving 4 bases unmatched. The CDR3 has 15 residues. Germline V lookup: CDR1 LNHNV, CDR2 YYDKDF (reference sequence). The CDR3 here is CATSRDLAGLYEQYF. The CDR3, as DNA: TGTGCCACCAGCAGAGACCTAGCGGGGTTGTACGAGCAGTACTTC.

The chain carries TRBV7-9 and TRBJ2-7, with 8 bases identical to TRBD1. The CDR3 length is 13 residues. The J segment lost 7 bases and the V segment lost 3 bases, leaving 5 bases of the junction unmatched. Germline V gene lookup returns CDR1 SEHNR and CDR2 FQNEAQ (reference sequence). DNA of the CDR3: TGTGCCAGCAGCTTGACAGGGGACGGGGAGCAGTACTTC. Amino acids: CASSLTGDGEQYF.

The chain combines TRBV6-2 or TRBV6-3 with TRBJ2-7, with D tentatively TRBD2 (6 bases). The CDR3 contains 14 residues. The V end lost 2 bases, the J end lost 2 bases, and 10 bases lay between the germline ends. Germline V gene sequence: CDR1 MNHEY, CDR2 SVGEGT. The CDR3 bases are TGTGCCAGCAGTTACAGGCGGGGCGCCTACGAGCAGTACGTC. This encodes CASSYRRGAYEQYV.

With regard to this clonotype: A much larger clonotype is one base distant, so this may be a read error. The chain uses TRBV7-9 and TRBJ2-5, with a tentative D call TRBD2 (5 bases). CDR3 size: 12 residues. The germline gives CDR1 SEHNR, CDR2 FQNEAQ (reference sequence). Written as DNA, the CDR3 is TGTGCCAGCAGCTCTTGGGGAGAGACCCTGTACTTC. Translation: CASSSWGETLYF.